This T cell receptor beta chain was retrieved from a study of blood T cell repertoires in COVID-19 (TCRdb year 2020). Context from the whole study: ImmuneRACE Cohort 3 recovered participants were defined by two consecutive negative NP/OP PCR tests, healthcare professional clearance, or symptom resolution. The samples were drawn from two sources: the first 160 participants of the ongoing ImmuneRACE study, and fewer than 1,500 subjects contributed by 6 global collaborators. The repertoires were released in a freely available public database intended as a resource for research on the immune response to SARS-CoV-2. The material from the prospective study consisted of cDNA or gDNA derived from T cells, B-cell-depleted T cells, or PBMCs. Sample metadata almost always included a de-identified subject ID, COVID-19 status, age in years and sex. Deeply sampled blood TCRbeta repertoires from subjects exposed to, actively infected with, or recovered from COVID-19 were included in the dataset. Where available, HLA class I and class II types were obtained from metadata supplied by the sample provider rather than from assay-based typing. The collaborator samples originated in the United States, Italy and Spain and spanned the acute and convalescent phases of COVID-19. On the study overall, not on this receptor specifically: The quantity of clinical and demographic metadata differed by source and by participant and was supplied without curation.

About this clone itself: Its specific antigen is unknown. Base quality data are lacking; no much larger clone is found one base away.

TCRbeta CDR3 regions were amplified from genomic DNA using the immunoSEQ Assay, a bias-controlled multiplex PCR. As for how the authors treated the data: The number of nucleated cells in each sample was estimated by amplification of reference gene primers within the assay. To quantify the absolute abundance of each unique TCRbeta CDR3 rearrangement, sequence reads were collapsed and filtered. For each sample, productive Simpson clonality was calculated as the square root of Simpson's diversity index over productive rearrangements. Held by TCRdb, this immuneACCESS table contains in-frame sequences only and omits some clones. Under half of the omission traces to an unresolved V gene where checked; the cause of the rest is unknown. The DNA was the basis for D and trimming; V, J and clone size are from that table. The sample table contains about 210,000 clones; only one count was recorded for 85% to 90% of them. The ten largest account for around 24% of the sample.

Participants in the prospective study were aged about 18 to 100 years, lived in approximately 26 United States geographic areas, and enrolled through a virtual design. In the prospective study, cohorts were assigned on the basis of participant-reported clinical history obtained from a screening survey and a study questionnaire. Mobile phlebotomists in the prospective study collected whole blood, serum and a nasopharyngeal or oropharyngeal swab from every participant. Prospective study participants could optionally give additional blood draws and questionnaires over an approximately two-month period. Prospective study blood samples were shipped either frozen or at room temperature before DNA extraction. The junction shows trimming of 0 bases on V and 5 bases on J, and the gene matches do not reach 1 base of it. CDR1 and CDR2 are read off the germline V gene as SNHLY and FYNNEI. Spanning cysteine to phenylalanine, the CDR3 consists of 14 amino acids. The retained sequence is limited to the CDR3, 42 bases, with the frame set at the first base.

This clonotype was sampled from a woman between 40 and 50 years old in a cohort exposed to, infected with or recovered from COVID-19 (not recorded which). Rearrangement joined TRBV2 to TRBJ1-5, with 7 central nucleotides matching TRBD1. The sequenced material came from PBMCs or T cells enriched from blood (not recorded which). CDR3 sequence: CASSEATGDQPQHF. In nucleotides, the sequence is TGTGCCAGCAGTGAAGCCACAGGGGATCAGCCCCAGCATTTT.